A single sample gave rise to the 9 T cell receptor beta chains below, sequenced in a study of T cells in Graves' hyperthyroidism and ophthalmopathy (dated by TCRdb to between 2018 and 2021). Libraries were constructed by multiplex PCR. Sequencer: Illumina HiSeq 2000. TCR beta CDR3 regions were amplified from RNA transcripts. For the first round of RT-PCR on the TCR CDR3, the HTBI primer set was used together with the Qiagen OneStep RT-PCR kit. TCRdb trimmed public reads at Q25 via fastp, called clones via MiXCR and kept in-frame beta chains. All rows with the same CDR3 protein become a single entry with the most common DNA and genes. The sample includes a few hundred thousand distinct CDR3 sequences, with about 15% observed a single time. Around 7.8% of the sample is held by the ten biggest clonotypes. The material sequenced was blood. The receptors stem from a woman aged 25 to 45 with Graves' hyperthyroidism.

The chain links TRBV6-9 to TRBJ1-5, with unresolved D. Looked up from germline, CDR1 is MNHGY and CDR2 is SVAAGI. This CDR3 is built from 14 residues. V lost 3 bases, J lost 5 bases, and 11 bases lay in between. CDR3 coding DNA: TGTGCCAGCAGTTACCGGGTAGGCTATCAGCCCCAGCATTTT. The encoded protein is CASSYRVGYQPQHF.

This clonotype was detected only a few times. The conserved phenylalanine or tryptophan is not found at the CDR3 terminus, so this likely reflects a read error. This chain uses TRBV19 with TRBJ1-1; no firm D call. V gave up 3 bases and J gave up 3 bases, with 11 bases separating them. The CDR3 covers 14 residues. Germline V gene data show CDR1 as LNHDA and CDR2 as SQIVND (reference sequence). The CDR3 is CASSMESQDTEAFV. The CDR3 nucleotides are TGTGCCAGTAGTATGGAAAGCCAAGACACTGAAGCTTTCGTT.

This clonotype has a handful of counts. V and J are TRBV10-3 and TRBJ2-7, with TRBD2 as a possible D gene (6 bases). The ends were cut back, 5 bases at V and 2 bases at J, with 13 bases in the middle. The CDR3 runs 14 residues. Germline CDR1 and CDR2: ENHRY and SYGVKD. The chain's CDR3 is CAISPGVGTYEQYF. For the CDR3, the DNA is TGTGCCATCAGTCCGGGGGTCGGAACCTACGAGCAGTACTTC.

J is TRBJ2-1 and V is TRBV19, with D possibly being TRBD2 (6 bases). V lost 2 bases, J lost 9 bases, and 17 bases lay in between. Germline V lookup: CDR1 LNHDA, CDR2 SQIVND (reference sequence). This CDR3 has 15 residues. CDR3: CASSIIDRERGEQFF. The CDR3, as DNA: TGTGCCAGTAGTATAATTGACCGGGAGAGAGGTGAGCAGTTCTTC.

This clonotype was counted at least ten times. V usage is TRBV27 and J usage is TRBJ1-2, with D unclear. Germline CDR1 MNHEY, CDR2 SMNVEV (reference sequence). The CDR3 loop spans 16 amino acids. V lost 4 bases, J lost 6 bases, and 21 bases lay in between. The chain's CDR3 is CASSYTRRPGNNGYTF. The CDR3 DNA follows: TGTGCCAGCAGTTATACTCGCCGGCCGGGGAACAATGGCTACACCTTC.

This chain joins TRBV30 and TRBJ1-1; D remains ambiguous. This CDR3 comprises 14 residues. CDR1 GTSNPN and CDR2 SVGIG come from the germline V gene (reference sequence). V was shortened by 0 bases and J by 4 bases, with 12 bases between the two germline ends. CDR3 nucleotide sequence: TGTGCCTGGAGTGTAAGATTATCAGGCACTGAAGCTTTCTTT. Its protein is CAWSVRLSGTEAFF.

In this sample, this clonotype turned up many times. The genes are TRBV7-2 and TRBJ2-3; no clear D gene. The V end was cut by 4 bases, the J end by 3 bases, with 14 bases between. CDR3 size: 15 residues. In germline, CDR1 is SGHTA, CDR2 FQGNSA. The CDR3 reads CASSYREIATDTQYF. Written as DNA, the CDR3 is TGTGCCAGCAGCTACCGAGAAATAGCAACAGATACGCAGTATTTT.

This clonotype was seen only a few times. The rearrangement joins TRBV6-1 to TRBJ1-2; D is ambiguous. Germline loops: CDR1 MNHNS, CDR2 SASEGT. The CDR3 contains 9 residues. Trimming pared 10 bases from V and 4 bases from J, leaving 4 bases between. The CDR3 sequence: CAISYGYTF. Here the CDR3 DNA reads TGTGCCATCTCCTATGGCTACACCTTC.

The CDR3 region has the DNA TGTGCCAGCAGTTACTCGGCGGTCAGTGATTTCTCCTACGAGCAGTACTTC. Its protein is CASSYSAVSDFSYEQYF. This sequence joins TRBV6-5 and TRBJ2-7; D remains unclear. The CDR3 extends over 17 amino acids. V was cut by 0 bases and J by 0 bases, with 15 bases left in between. CDR1 is MNHEY, CDR2 SVGAGI, per germline.